Listed below are T cell receptor beta chains from one sample, sequenced in a study of vaccination and CD4 T cells after COVID-19. TCRdb called the PCR reads again in MiXCR, with one record for every CDR3 protein. This sample carries around 1,000 distinct CDR3 sequences, around a third of them seen once, and the ten largest clones take 86%. What these receptors recognize is not known. Material for sequencing was CD4+ T cells from blood, cultured in vitro. These receptors were obtained from a human donor in good health. The conserved cysteine and the conserved F or W are not part of the CDR3 here. The order of the fields is clone size, J gene, V gene, CDR3 protein. Only part of the rows carry a size: once, few, many, or a class if the clone is expanded.

size: NA
J: TRBJ1-5
V: TRBV12-3/TRBV12-4
CDR3: ASSPTGTGNQPQH

size: NA
J: TRBJ2-1
V: TRBV19
CDR3: ASRMSGTGGSNEQF

size: NA
J: TRBJ1-4
V: TRBV6-2/TRBV6-3
CDR3: ASRQQGAGEEKLF

size: few
J: TRBJ2-7
V: TRBV6-2/TRBV6-3
CDR3: ASSYPPGTSGSSYEQY

size: NA
J: TRBJ1-6
V: TRBV5-5
CDR3: ASSLHLDLVVSPLH

size: NA
J: TRBJ1-5
V: TRBV19
CDR3: ASSIVMGVSNQPQH

size: NA
J: TRBJ1-6
V: TRBV7-3
CDR3: ASSSDGTANSPLH

size: NA
J: TRBJ1-1
V: TRBV5-3
CDR3: ASAGGGNTEAF

size: few
J: TRBJ2-7
V: TRBV19
CDR3: ASSTSSYEQY

size: NA
J: TRBJ2-2
V: TRBV6-5
CDR3: ASSYTGQNTGELF

size: NA
J: TRBJ2-2
V: TRBV7-3
CDR3: ASSSGLAGGPGELF